What follows are 25 T cell receptor beta chains derived from one specimen sequenced in a study of T cell responses to AZD1222 COVID-19 vaccine. Profiled with immunoSEQ multiplex PCR; TCRdb holds only in-frame clones, not every one. In the table there are roughly 100,000 clones, approximately 89% of which are singletons. The material sequenced was peripheral blood, taken 28 days after the second AZD1222 dose. The receptor set was obtained from an adult who received the AZD1222 COVID-19 vaccine.

V and J are TRBV18 and TRBJ1-2; no reliable D call. This CDR3 has 13 amino acids. The ends were cut back, 4 bases at V and 4 bases at J, with 10 bases in the middle. Germline CDR1 KGHSH, CDR2 LQKENI. The CDR3 DNA is TGTGCCAGCTCACAGGGCACGAGCTATGGCTACACCTTC. Its translation: CASSQGTSYGYTF.

The V call is TRBV7-8, the J call TRBJ2-1; D is ambiguous. The V end lost 1 base, the J end lost 6 bases, and 4 bases lay between the germline ends. The CDR3 spans 12 residues. The germline V gene has CDR1 SGHVS and CDR2 FQNEAQ. The CDR3 coding sequence is TGTGCCAGCAGCTTAGATGGCAATGAGCAGTTCTTC. This translates into CASSLDGNEQFF.

The chain combines TRBV18 with TRBJ1-6; TRBD1 might be the D (5 bases). CDR3 length: 15 amino acids. Germline-derived CDR1 and CDR2 are KGHSH and LQKENI. V lost 3 bases to trimming and J lost 7 bases, with 13 bases between them. DNA for the CDR3: TGTGCCAGCTCACCTATGATGGAGGGGAATTCACCCCTCCACTTT. Translation: CASSPMMEGNSPLHF.

The V and J genes are TRBV18 and TRBJ1-4; 8 bases fit TRBD1. The CDR3 runs to 15 residues. V was pared by 1 base and J by 4 bases, with 2 bases of the junction left unmatched. Germline V gene lookup returns CDR1 KGHSH and CDR2 LQKENI. CDR3: CASSPQGQVNEKLFF. The CDR3 nucleotides read TGTGCCAGCTCACCACAGGGACAGGTTAATGAAAAACTGTTTTTT.

The genes are TRBV18 and TRBJ1-2; TRBD1 is a possible D gene (5 bases). The V gene lost 3 bases and the J gene lost 3 bases, with 8 bases spanning the gap. Germline V gene sequence: CDR1 KGHSH, CDR2 LQKENI. The CDR3 is made up of 13 amino acids. CDR3 coding DNA: TGTGCCAGCTCACCGGGGGAACACTATGGCTACACCTTC. It translates to CASSPGEHYGYTF.

The rearrangement links TRBV3-1 (or the pseudogene TRBV3-2) to TRBJ2-7; TRBD1 is a possible D gene (5 bases). V dropped 4 bases and J dropped 2 bases, with 12 bases sitting between them. Germline CDR1 and CDR2: LGHDT and YNNKEL (reference sequence). This CDR3 contains 14 residues. The CDR3 DNA follows: TGTGCCAGCAGCCGAAGGGCGACAGCCTACGAGCAGTACTTC. Translated, it gives CASSRRATAYEQYF.

This rearrangement joins TRBV7-9 to TRBJ2-1; 11 bases are a match to TRBD2. Germline CDR1 is SEHNR and CDR2 is FQNEAQ (reference sequence). This CDR3 region has 18 residues. With V trimmed by 5 bases and J by 3 bases, 12 bases remained unmatched. CDR3 region: CASSPPSILAGVYNEQFF. In nucleotides, the CDR3 is TGTGCCAGCAGCCCACCCAGTATACTAGCGGGAGTCTACAATGAGCAGTTCTTC.

The chain links TRBV27 to TRBJ2-3; 9 positions agree with TRBD2. The CDR3 is 16 residues long. The germline gives CDR1 MNHEY, CDR2 SMNVEV (reference sequence). CDR3 protein: CAECGRAKRKTDTQYF. The CDR3 region has the DNA TGTGCTGAGTGCGGGAGGGCCAAGAGGAAGACAGATACGCAGTATTTT.

V gene TRBV15 combines with J gene TRBJ2-3, with TRBD2 as a possible D gene (6 bases). The CDR3 is 20 residues long. Germline-derived CDR1 and CDR2 are LNHNV and YYDKDF (reference sequence). Trimming took off 3 bases at V and 4 bases at J, with 29 bases between the two ends. The CDR3 spells CATSRGVQWGAGGGADTQYF. The CDR3, as DNA: TGTGCCACCAGCAGGGGGGTTCAGTGGGGCGCTGGGGGAGGCGCAGATACGCAGTATTTT.

The V and J genes are TRBV7-9 and TRBJ1-1; possibly TRBD1 for D (6 bases). CDR1 and CDR2 (germline): SEHNR, FQNEAQ (reference sequence). V was trimmed by 4 bases and J by 2 bases, leaving 14 bases between them. The CDR3 length is 15 residues. CDR3 in amino acids: CASSSQGHPNTEAFF. As DNA, the CDR3 is TGTGCCAGCAGCTCCCAGGGACACCCCAACACTGAAGCTTTCTTT.

V is TRBV3-1 (or the pseudogene TRBV3-2) and J is TRBJ1-2; D uncertain. V lost 3 bases and J lost 5, with 4 bases in between. The germline gives CDR1 LGHDT, CDR2 YNNKEL (reference sequence). This CDR3 is built from 11 residues. The CDR3, as DNA: TGTGCCAGCAGCCAGCAGTATGGCTACACCTTC. Its protein product is CASSQQYGYTF.

The chain joins TRBV19 to TRBJ1-3; D is uncertain. Deletions cut 7 bases from V and 1 base from J, with 11 bases between. CDR3 size: 14 residues. Per the germline V gene, CDR1 is LNHDA and CDR2 is SQIVND (reference sequence). CDR3 nucleotides: TGTGCCAGTACCCCATGGGAGTCTGGAAACACCATATATTTT. The encoded protein is CASTPWESGNTIYF.

This chain connects TRBV27 to TRBJ1-2; D gene ambiguous. The CDR3 is 15 amino acids. Trimming left V 5 bases short and J 0 bases short, with 13 bases between. Germline V gene lookup returns CDR1 MNHEY and CDR2 SMNVEV (reference sequence). The CDR3, as DNA: TGTGCCAGCAGTCCGCGGTTCAGTACTAACTATGGCTACACCTTC. This encodes CASSPRFSTNYGYTF.

V is TRBV2 and J is TRBJ1-5; D might be TRBD1 (5 bases). The CDR3 consists of 16 residues. Germline V gene lookup returns CDR1 SNHLY and CDR2 FYNNEI. V was cut by 2 bases and J by 2 bases, with 13 bases left in between. The CDR3 coding sequence is TGTGCCAGCAGTGAACAGGGTAATAAAGGCAATCAGCCCCAGCATTTT. The encoded protein is CASSEQGNKGNQPQHF.

The V and J genes are TRBV5-6 and TRBJ2-1; 8 bases are shared with TRBD1. The CDR3 length is 16 residues. V trimming: 0 bases; J trimming: 0 bases; junction bases outside the gene matches: 2. Germline CDR1 is SGHDT and CDR2 is YYEEEE. The CDR3 protein is CASSLDRGNSYNEQFF. DNA for the CDR3: TGTGCCAGCAGCTTGGACAGGGGGAACTCCTACAATGAGCAGTTCTTC.

CDR3 bases: TGTGCCAGCAGTTACTCGGACAGAGAAGCTTTCTTT. It is translated as CASSYSDREAFF. The rearrangement links TRBV6-6 to TRBJ1-1; D possibly corresponds to TRBD1 (6 bases). In germline, CDR1 is MNHNY, CDR2 SVGAGI (reference sequence). V lost 0 bases and J lost 8, with 7 bases in between. The CDR3 runs 12 residues.

The gene calls are TRBV6-5 and TRBJ2-4; D is ambiguous. CDR1 is MNHEY, CDR2 SVGAGI, per germline. This CDR3 has 14 residues. V was pared by 5 bases and J by 5 bases, with 13 bases between. This CDR3 reads CASSKTSQENIQYF. CDR3 nucleotide sequence: TGTGCCAGCAGTAAGACCTCCCAGGAAAACATTCAGTACTTC.

The gene calls are TRBV10-1 and TRBJ2-3, with 9 bases lining up with TRBD2. The CDR3 covers 15 residues. The V gene's germline CDR1 is WNHNN and CDR2 SYGVQD (reference sequence). V shed 2 bases, J shed 2 bases, and the junction held 2 bases outside the gene matches. The CDR3 nucleotides read TGCGCCAGCAGTGAGGGACTAGCGCCCACAGATACGCAGTATTTT. As protein: CASSEGLAPTDTQYF.

The chain carries TRBV10-3 and TRBJ2-3, with D perhaps matching TRBD1 (6 bases). The length of the CDR3 is 13 residues. The V end was cut by 6 bases, the J end by 4 bases, with 11 bases between. Germline V gene lookup returns CDR1 ENHRY and CDR2 SYGVKD. The CDR3: CAIRDRGSDTQYF. In DNA form, the CDR3 reads TGTGCCATCAGGGATAGGGGGTCAGATACGCAGTATTTT.

The rearrangement uses TRBV6-1 and TRBJ2-5; 14 bases match TRBD2. V was pared by 3 bases and J by 5 bases, with 8 bases of the junction left unmatched. Per the germline V gene, CDR1 is MNHNS and CDR2 is SASEGT. This CDR3 spans 17 amino acids. CDR3 amino acids: CASSERGTSGSWETQYF. DNA of the CDR3: TGTGCCAGCAGTGAGCGCGGGACTAGCGGGAGTTGGGAGACCCAGTACTTC.

The chain has TRBV4-1 and TRBJ1-3; 8 bases map to TRBD1. V was clipped by 1 base and J by 0 bases; unmatched bases: 5. The CDR3 has 17 residues. CDR1 and CDR2 (germline): MGHRA, YSYEKL. CDR3 sequence reads: CASSQAGQGFSGNTIYF. The CDR3 DNA is TGCGCCAGCAGCCAAGCAGGACAGGGCTTCTCTGGAAACACCATATATTTT.

The chain has TRBV15 and TRBJ2-1, with D maybe TRBD2 (5 bases). V gave up 5 bases and J gave up 0 bases, with 8 bases separating them. In germline, CDR1 is LNHNV, CDR2 YYDKDF (reference sequence). The CDR3 spans 14 residues. The CDR3 spells CATSRGASYNEQFF. The DNA of the CDR3 is TGTGCCACCAGCCGGGGAGCCTCCTACAATGAGCAGTTCTTC. The entire variable domain, with the rest obtained from reference TRBV15 and TRBJ2-1, is as follows: DAMVIQNPRYQVTQFGKPVTLSCSQTLNHNVMYWYQQKSSQAPKLLFHYYDKDFNNEADTPDNFQSRRPNTSFCFLDIRSPGLGDTAMYLCATSRGASYNEQFFGPGTRLTVL.

The chain uses TRBV7-2 and TRBJ2-7; 7 nucleotides match TRBD1. The V segment lost 0 bases and the J segment 3 bases; nucleotides outside the gene matches: 8. The CDR3 is made up of 16 amino acids. Germline CDR1 is SGHTA and CDR2 is FQGNSA. CDR3 DNA sequence: TGTGCCAGCAGCTTAGCCGGGACAGCGGCCAACTACGAGCAGTACTTC. The encoded protein is CASSLAGTAANYEQYF.

The V call is TRBV3-1 (or the pseudogene TRBV3-2), the J call TRBJ1-2; tentatively, D is TRBD1 (6 bases). Deletions cut 4 bases from V and 4 bases from J, with 16 bases between. The germline gives CDR1 LGHDT, CDR2 YNNKEL (reference sequence). The CDR3 runs 15 residues. The CDR3, as DNA: TGTGCCAGCAGCCCCCCCAGGGGCCGGTCCTATGGCTACACCTTC. Its translation: CASSPPRGRSYGYTF.

The genes are TRBV28 and TRBJ2-7; D might be TRBD1 or TRBD2, each matching 6 bases. From germline, CDR1 is MDHEN and CDR2 SYDVKM. This CDR3 comprises 14 residues. The ends were cut back, 8 bases at V and 7 bases at J, with 21 bases in the middle. This CDR3 reads CASVEGGAGREQYF. CDR3 nucleotide sequence: TGTGCCAGCGTCGAGGGGGGCGCGGGAAGGGAGCAGTACTTC.